The clone carrying this T cell receptor beta chain was detected many times. The antigen remains unidentified. This record belongs to a study of cytomegalovirus exposure and HLA in healthy donors. The PCR had 60 Vbeta and 13 Jbeta primers. Libraries were prepared by immunoSEQ multiplex PCR; TCRdb keeps only in-frame clonotypes and omits some of them. Counted here are 80,000 to 100,000 clones, under 85% occurring once; the ten biggest clones make up roughly 9.7%. The V gene's germline CDR1 is SNHLY and CDR2 FYNNEI. This CDR3 is built from 14 residues. V was pared by 8 bases and J by 3 bases, with 7 bases of the junction left unmatched. Study results and limitations: Whilst most TCR sequences proved rare, a subset of public TCRs occurred across many donors. The CMV antigen specificity of a few CMV-associated chains was confirmed through in vitro analysis. From TCR beta sequences, most subjects' HLA-A and HLA-B alleles were reportedly predicted accurately. Among TCR beta chains, those listed as cytomegalovirus-associated numbered some 170.

The chain is built from TRBV2 and TRBJ2-1, with 7 positions matching TRBD2. This TCR came from a man between 18 and 29 years old in good health and CMV-seropositive. The sequenced sample was PBMCs. The CDR3 loop is CASGGTTGYNEQFF. The CDR3 DNA is TGTGCCAGCGGAGGGACTACAGGCTACAATGAGCAGTTCTTC.